The 30 T cell receptor beta chains below come from one sample, sequenced in a study of TIL therapy for anti-PD-1-resistant metastatic lung cancer. Time point meaning: pre-treatment sample, taken before nivolumab and TIL therapy. The immunoSEQ assay was v3. The assay was immunoSEQ multiplex PCR, and TCRdb's table has in-frame clones only and misses some. This table has about 21,000 clones, about 70% appearing once. The input for sequencing was blood, taken at baseline. The origin of the receptors is a person aged 25 to 80 with non-small cell lung cancer.

The chain links TRBV5-6 to TRBJ2-3; 16 bases map to TRBD2. The germline V gene encodes CDR1 SGHDT and CDR2 YYEEEE. V trimming: 4 bases; J trimming: 1 base; junction bases outside the gene matches: 6. The length of the CDR3 is 18 residues. As DNA, the CDR3 is TGTGCCAGCAGCACCCCGGGACTAGCGGGGGGGCGCACAGATACGCAGTATTTT. Its protein product is CASSTPGLAGGRTDTQYF.

The rearrangement uses TRBV2 and TRBJ1-2; 9 positions agree with TRBD1. This CDR3 has 15 residues. In germline, CDR1 is SNHLY, CDR2 FYNNEI. The ends lost 3 bases at V and 2 bases at J; junction bases unmatched: 4. The CDR3: CASSENRGPNYGYTF. For the CDR3, the DNA is TGTGCCAGCAGTGAGAACAGGGGGCCCAACTATGGCTACACCTTC.

The chain has TRBV5-1 and TRBJ2-2, with D tentatively TRBD1 (5 bases). This CDR3 contains 14 residues. Germline V lookup: CDR1 SGHRS, CDR2 YFSETQ. Trimming took off 1 base at V and 1 base at J, with 5 bases between the two ends. In nucleotides, the CDR3 is TGCGCCAGCAGCTTGACAGGGAACACCGGGGAGCTGTTTTTT. Translating it yields CASSLTGNTGELFF.

CDR3 in amino acids: CASSRAANTGELFF. The CDR3 nucleotides read TGTGCCAGCAGTAGGGCAGCGAACACCGGGGAGCTGTTTTTT. The chain joins TRBV2 to TRBJ2-2; D gene ambiguous. The CDR3 has 14 residues. Trimming cost V 5 bases and J 0 bases, with 7 bases left between them. The germline gives CDR1 SNHLY, CDR2 FYNNEI.

This clone has only one observation. The V gene is TRBV3-1 (or the pseudogene TRBV3-2), the J gene TRBJ2-1; D may be TRBD2 (5 bases). The CDR3 is 17 residues long. Germline CDR1 is LGHDT and CDR2 is YNNKEL (reference sequence). Trimming took off 4 bases at V and 1 base at J, with 17 bases between the two ends. The CDR3 protein is CASSPTTSFGSYNEQFF. The CDR3 DNA sequence: TGTGCCAGCAGCCCGACTACGTCTTTTGGTTCCTACAATGAGCAGTTCTTC.

V is TRBV3-1 (or the pseudogene TRBV3-2) and J is TRBJ1-3; D remains ambiguous. The germline V gene encodes CDR1 LGHDT and CDR2 YNNKEL (reference sequence). The V end lost 4 bases, the J end lost 0 bases, and 4 bases lay between the germline ends. The CDR3 is 13 amino acids. CDR3 amino acids: CASSRHSGNTIYF. CDR3 bases: TGTGCCAGCAGCCGGCACTCTGGAAACACCATATATTTT.

This clone was picked up a small number of times. CDR3 amino acids: CASSNRRGCTGELFF. CDR3 sequence (DNA): TGTGCCAGCAGCAATCGGCGGGGGTGCACCGGGGAGCTGTTTTTT. The chain employs TRBV21-1 and TRBJ2-2; TRBD2, as called in the table, went unchecked against the DNA. TRBV21-1 is deemed a pseudogene. The CDR3 covers 15 residues.

The chain recombines TRBV3-1 (or the pseudogene TRBV3-2) with TRBJ1-6, with TRBD1 as a possible D gene (5 bases). Trimming took off 4 bases at V and 9 bases at J, with 28 bases between the two ends. Germline CDR1 LGHDT, CDR2 YNNKEL (reference sequence). The CDR3 length is 19 residues. The CDR3 coding sequence is TGTGCCAGCAGCCCTCGTTTCCTCCCCTTTGCAGGGCTGAGTTCACCCCTCCACTTT. Translated, it gives CASSPRFLPFAGLSSPLHF.

This sequence joins TRBV6-5 and TRBJ2-7, with D possibly TRBD2 on 7 matching bases. The germline V gene encodes CDR1 MNHEY and CDR2 SVGAGI. Trimming left V 6 bases short and J 3 bases short, with 15 bases between. This CDR3 spans 14 amino acids. The CDR3 nucleotides read TGTGCCAGCAGGGAGGGAGGGGGAGTCTACGAGCAGTACTTC. It translates to CASREGGGVYEQYF.

The chain combines TRBV2 with TRBJ1-1, with D possibly being TRBD1 (6 bases). V was cut by 8 bases and J by 5 bases, with 15 bases left in between. CDR1 and CDR2 (germline): SNHLY, FYNNEI. The CDR3 extends over 13 amino acids. CDR3 DNA: TGTGCCAGCTCGGGGGCAACGGGGACTGAAGCTTTCTTT. It codes for CASSGATGTEAFF.

The genes are TRBV10-1 and TRBJ2-1, with TRBD2 identical over 16 bases. Germline CDR1 is WNHNN and CDR2 is SYGVQD (reference sequence). This CDR3 spans 16 amino acids. J was trimmed by 8 bases and V by 3 bases; bases with no gene match: 4. The CDR3 loop is CASSDRGTSGRDEQFF. DNA for the CDR3: TGCGCCAGCAGTGATCGGGGGACTAGCGGGAGGGATGAGCAGTTCTTC.

The chain has TRBV19 and TRBJ2-1, with TRBD1 matching 8 bases. This CDR3 region has 13 residues. From germline, CDR1 is LNHDA and CDR2 SQIVND (reference sequence). V lost 8 bases to trimming and J lost 6 bases; unmatched junction nucleotides: 6. The CDR3 region has the DNA TGTGCCAGTCGGAGGACAGGGTTCAATGAGCAGTTCTTC. This sequence encodes CASRRTGFNEQFF.

The V and J genes are TRBV6-5 and TRBJ2-7, with D perhaps TRBD2 (5 bases). CDR1 is MNHEY and CDR2 is SVGAGI in the germline V gene. Trimming stripped 6 bases from V and 4 bases from J, with 10 bases between. The CDR3 consists of 12 residues. CDR3 region: CASRNDYYEQYV. Written as DNA, the CDR3 is TGTGCCAGCAGGAATGACTATTACGAGCAGTACGTC.

This clone occurred a few times. This CDR3 reads CASSLLGGQDEKLFF. Written as DNA, the CDR3 is TGCGCCAGCAGCCTGTTGGGAGGGCAGGATGAAAAACTGTTTTTT. This chain links TRBV5-1 with TRBJ1-4; D uncertain. The CDR3 contains 15 residues. The V end was cut by 4 bases, the J end by 6 bases, with 16 bases between. The germline CDR1 and CDR2 sequences are SGHRS and YFSETQ.

V usage is TRBV30 and J usage is TRBJ2-4; D assignment may be TRBD1 or TRBD2 (6 bases each). V lost 6 bases to trimming and J lost 8 bases, with 17 bases between them. This CDR3 spans 13 amino acids. Germline assignment: CDR1 GTSNPN and CDR2 SVGIG (reference sequence). CDR3 amino acids: CACEQGGTDIQYF. For the CDR3, the DNA is TGTGCCTGTGAACAGGGAGGTACAGACATTCAGTACTTC.

The chain uses TRBV27 and TRBJ1-2, with 9 bases fitting TRBD1. Germline assignment: CDR1 MNHEY and CDR2 SMNVEV (reference sequence). This CDR3 comprises 16 residues. V dropped 6 bases and J dropped 5; count of bases not matched to a gene: 13. The CDR3 nucleotides are TGTGCCAGCAGGCCCGTCTCGGGACAGGGTCTATATGGCTACACCTTC. This sequence encodes CASRPVSGQGLYGYTF.

Here the CDR3 reads CTSSQRVGSNQPQHF. The CDR3 nucleotides read TGCACCAGCAGCCAACGGGTGGGAAGCAATCAGCCCCAGCATTTT. The chain combines TRBV1 with TRBJ1-5. TRBV1 is a pseudogene segment. The CDR3 runs to 15 residues.

This chain uses TRBV3-1 (or the pseudogene TRBV3-2) with TRBJ2-7; no clear D gene. The V gene's germline CDR1 is LGHDT and CDR2 YNNKEL (reference sequence). V lost 2 bases to trimming and J lost 3 bases, with 11 bases between them. This CDR3 has 14 residues. As DNA, the CDR3 is TGTGCCAGCAGCCAATTCTTTATTAGCTACGAGCAGTACTTC. Protein product: CASSQFFISYEQYF.

This chain uses TRBV21-1 with TRBJ1-6. TRBV21-1 is shown as a pseudogene. The CDR3 has 15 amino acids. This CDR3 is CASSTMDGVNSPLHF. The CDR3 DNA reads TGTGCCAGCAGCACCATGGACGGCGTTAATTCACCCCTCCACTTT.

The gene calls are TRBV24-1 and TRBJ1-2, with D uncertain. Trimming left V 5 bases short and J 8 bases short, with 14 bases between. In germline, CDR1 is KGHDR, CDR2 SFDVKD. The CDR3 is 13 residues long. CDR3 residues: CATSGNRVDGYTF. In nucleotides, the CDR3 is TGTGCCACCAGTGGTAATAGGGTTGACGGCTACACCTTC.

The V call is TRBV27, the J call TRBJ1-3, with 10 bases lining up with TRBD1. Germline CDR1 and CDR2: MNHEY and SMNVEV (reference sequence). Trimming cost V 8 bases and J 0 bases; bases outside gene matches: 1. The CDR3 length is 14 residues. The CDR3 sequence is CASRTGGSGNTIYF. In DNA, the CDR3 is TGTGCCAGCCGGACAGGGGGCTCTGGAAACACCATATATTTT.

V gene TRBV12-5 combines with J gene TRBJ2-6; D is unresolved. Per germline, CDR1 LGHNT and CDR2 FRNRAP. V was shortened by 0 bases and J by 1 base, with 10 bases between the two germline ends. The CDR3 is 17 amino acids. This CDR3 is CASGLVLAMSGANVLTF. In nucleotides, the CDR3 is TGTGCTAGTGGTTTGGTTTTGGCGATGTCTGGGGCCAACGTCCTGACTTTC.

The V call is TRBV15, the J call TRBJ1-6; no reliable D call. Trimming took 3 bases from V and 9 from J, leaving 18 bases between them. CDR1 is LNHNV, CDR2 YYDKDF, per germline (reference sequence). The length of the CDR3 is 16 residues. As DNA, the CDR3 is TGTGCCACCAGCAGTGGTACAGACCAGAACATTTCACCCCTCCACTTT. Protein: CATSSGTDQNISPLHF.

The chain uses TRBV30 and TRBJ2-3; 12 positions agree with TRBD2. V was clipped by 3 bases and J by 4 bases; unmatched bases: 2. This CDR3 contains 14 residues. Looked up from germline, CDR1 is GTSNPN and CDR2 is SVGIG (reference sequence). The CDR3 here is CAWRASGGADTQYF. CDR3 in DNA: TGTGCCTGGAGAGCTAGCGGGGGGGCAGATACGCAGTATTTT.

This clone was seen just once. This chain links TRBV5-1 with TRBJ2-3; tentative D call: TRBD1 (6 bases). The germline V and J ends were trimmed by 2 bases and 0 bases, with 13 bases remaining between them. Germline loops: CDR1 SGHRS, CDR2 YFSETQ. The CDR3 has 16 amino acids. The CDR3 sequence is CASSLQGPPSTDTQYF. CDR3 in DNA: TGCGCCAGCAGCTTACAGGGCCCGCCTAGCACAGATACGCAGTATTTT. The full variable domain, in which reference TRBV5-1 and TRBJ2-3 provide the parts outside the CDR3, is KAGVTQTPRYLIKTRGQQVTLSCSPISGHRSVSWYQQTPGQGLQFLFEYFSETQRNKGNFPGRFSGRQFSNSRSEMNVSTLELGDSALYLCASSLQGPPSTDTQYFGPGTRLTVL.

The chain joins TRBV20-1 to TRBJ1-6; possibly TRBD1 for D (5 bases). V dropped 3 bases and J dropped 7 bases, with 10 bases sitting between them. Germline V CDR1 and CDR2: DFQATT, SNEGSKA (reference sequence). The CDR3 is made up of 13 amino acids. The CDR3 bases are TGCAGTGCTAGTTGGCAGGGAAATTCACCCCTCCACTTT. Translation: CSASWQGNSPLHF.

The rearrangement links TRBV5-4 to TRBJ2-2, with unresolved D. The CDR3 covers 14 residues. From germline, CDR1 is SGHNT and CDR2 YYREEE (reference sequence). Trimming cost V 4 bases and J 1 base, with 8 bases left between them. This CDR3 reads CASSGPRNTGELFF. The CDR3 nucleotides read TGTGCCAGCAGCGGCCCGAGGAACACCGGGGAGCTGTTTTTT.

This clone has a handful of counts. The V call is TRBV30, the J call TRBJ1-2; D possibly corresponds to TRBD1 (5 bases). Deletions cut 2 bases from V and 8 bases from J, with 15 bases between. This CDR3 is built from 13 residues. Germline V gene data show CDR1 as GTSNPN and CDR2 as SVGIG (reference sequence). CDR3 protein: CAWSSERGDGYTF. CDR3 DNA: TGTGCCTGGAGTTCCGAGAGAGGGGACGGCTACACCTTC. The full variable domain, in which reference TRBV30 and TRBJ1-2 provide the parts outside the CDR3, is SQTIHQWPATLVQPVGSPLSLECTVEGTSNPNLYWYRQAAGRGLQLLFYSVGIGQISSEVPQNLSASRPQDRQFILSSKKLLLSDSGFYLCAWSSERGDGYTFGSGTRLTVV.

The rearrangement uses TRBV2 and TRBJ2-5, with D possibly TRBD1 on 5 matching bases. Germline V CDR1 and CDR2: SNHLY, FYNNEI. CDR3 length: 14 amino acids. V was trimmed by 7 bases and J by 5 bases, leaving 17 bases between them. DNA for the CDR3: TGTGCCAGCACTGAGACAGAATGGGTGGAGACCCAGTACTTC. This sequence encodes CASTETEWVETQYF. Full variable domain (remainder filled in from reference TRBV2 and TRBJ2-5): EPEVTQTPSHQVTQMGQEVILRCVPISNHLYFYWYRQILGQKVEFLVSFYNNEISEKSEIFDDQFSVERPDGSNFTLKIRSTKLEDSAMYFCASTETEWVETQYFGPGTRLLVL.

The CDR3 region has the DNA TGTGCCAGCAGCGCCCAGTTGCGGGGGGGTTACAATGAGCAGTTCTTC. Protein sequence: CASSAQLRGGYNEQFF. The chain carries TRBV9 and TRBJ2-1; 9 bases fit TRBD2. CDR1 is SGDLS and CDR2 is YYNGEE in the germline V gene. The CDR3 is 16 residues long. Germline trimming cut 3 bases from V and 4 bases from J; bases unmatched to any gene: 8. The variable domain in full, with the rest retrieved from reference TRBV9 and TRBJ2-1, is DSGVTQTPKHLITATGQRVTLRCSPRSGDLSVYWYQQSLDQGLQFLIQYYNGEERAKGNILERFSAQQFPDLHSELNLSSLELGDSALYFCASSAQLRGGYNEQFFGPGTRLTVL.